What follows is one T cell receptor beta chain and its context. TCRdb keeps only in-frame clones here, not all; method: immunoSEQ multiplex PCR. The data show around 2,000 clones, with roughly 17% seen just once and approximately 13% held by the top ten. This sample stems from a study of sequential checkpoint blockade in melanoma. Study overall: Both treatment sequences were followed by maintenance nivolumab. TCRβ was sequenced from DNA of 91 pretreatment tumors. Matched biopsies came pretreatment and at week 13 for around 24 patients.

J lost 6 bases, V lost 8 bases, and 4 bases had no gene match. The CDR3 runs 12 residues. Germline values: CDR1 MNHGY, CDR2 SAAAGT. Sample treatment: randomized to nivolumab then ipilimumab (arm A) or the reverse (arm B). This rearrangement joins TRBV6-8 to TRBJ2-1, with 7 positions matching TRBD1. Sample: tumor tissue (inferred from file names), taken from a patient given nivolumab and ipilimumab in sequence. The sequence came from a human donor with melanoma. CDR3 nucleotide sequence: TGTGCCAGCTTTAGACAGGGCAATGAGCAGTTCTTC. Encoded protein: CASFRQGNEQFF.